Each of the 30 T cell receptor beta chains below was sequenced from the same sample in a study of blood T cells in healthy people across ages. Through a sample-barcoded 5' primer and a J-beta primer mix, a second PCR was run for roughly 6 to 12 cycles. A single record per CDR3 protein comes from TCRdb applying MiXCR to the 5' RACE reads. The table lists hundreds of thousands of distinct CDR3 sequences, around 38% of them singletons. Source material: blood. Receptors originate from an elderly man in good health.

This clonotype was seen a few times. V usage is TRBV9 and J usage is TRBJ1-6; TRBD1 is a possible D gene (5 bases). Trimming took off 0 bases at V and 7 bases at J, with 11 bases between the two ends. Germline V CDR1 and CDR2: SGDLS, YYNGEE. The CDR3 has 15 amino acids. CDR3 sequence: CASSVGGGRNSPLHF. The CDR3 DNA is TGTGCCAGCAGCGTAGGCGGGGGACGAAATTCACCCCTCCACTTT. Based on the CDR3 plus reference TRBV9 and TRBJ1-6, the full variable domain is DSGVTQTPKHLITATGQRVTLRCSPRSGDLSVYWYQQSLDQGLQFLIQYYNGEERAKGNILERFSAQQFPDLHSELNLSSLELGDSALYFCASSVGGGRNSPLHFGNGTRLTVT.

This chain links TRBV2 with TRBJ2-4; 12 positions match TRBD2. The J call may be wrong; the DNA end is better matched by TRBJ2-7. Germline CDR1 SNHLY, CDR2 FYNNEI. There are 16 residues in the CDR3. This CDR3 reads CASSEATSGRTYEQYF. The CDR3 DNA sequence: TGTGCCAGCAGTGAAGCGACTAGCGGGAGAACCTACGAGCAGTACTTC.

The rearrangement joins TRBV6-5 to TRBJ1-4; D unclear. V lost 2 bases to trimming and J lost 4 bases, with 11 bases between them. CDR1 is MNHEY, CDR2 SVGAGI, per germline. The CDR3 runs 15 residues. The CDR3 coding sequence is TGTGCCAGCAGTTACGAGGCAGGCCTTAATGAAAAACTGTTTTTT. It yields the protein CASSYEAGLNEKLFF.

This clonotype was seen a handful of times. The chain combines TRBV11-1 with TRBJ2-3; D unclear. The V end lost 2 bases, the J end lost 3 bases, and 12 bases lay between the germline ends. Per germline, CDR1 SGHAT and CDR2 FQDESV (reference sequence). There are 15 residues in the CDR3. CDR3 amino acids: CASSLTPRETDTQYF. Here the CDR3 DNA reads TGTGCCAGCAGCTTAACCCCTCGCGAAACAGATACGCAGTATTTT.

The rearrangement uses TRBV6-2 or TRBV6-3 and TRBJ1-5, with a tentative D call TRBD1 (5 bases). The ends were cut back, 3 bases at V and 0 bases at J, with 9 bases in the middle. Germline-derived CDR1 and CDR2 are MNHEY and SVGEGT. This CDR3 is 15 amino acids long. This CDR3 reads CASSYTGNSNQPQHF. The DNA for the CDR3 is TGTGCCAGCAGTTATACAGGCAATAGCAATCAGCCCCAGCATTTT.

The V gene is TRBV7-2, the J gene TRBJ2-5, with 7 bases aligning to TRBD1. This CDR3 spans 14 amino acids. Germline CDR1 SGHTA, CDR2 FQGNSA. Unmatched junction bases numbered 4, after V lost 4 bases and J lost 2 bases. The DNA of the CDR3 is TGTGCCAGCAGCTCTCGGGACAGACAAGAGACCCAGTACTTC. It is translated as CASSSRDRQETQYF.

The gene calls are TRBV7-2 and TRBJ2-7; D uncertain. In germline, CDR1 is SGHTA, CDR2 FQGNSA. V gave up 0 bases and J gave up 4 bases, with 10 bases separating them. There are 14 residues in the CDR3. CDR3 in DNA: TGTGCCAGCAGCTTAGCAAACTCGAGATACGAGCAGTACTTC. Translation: CASSLANSRYEQYF.

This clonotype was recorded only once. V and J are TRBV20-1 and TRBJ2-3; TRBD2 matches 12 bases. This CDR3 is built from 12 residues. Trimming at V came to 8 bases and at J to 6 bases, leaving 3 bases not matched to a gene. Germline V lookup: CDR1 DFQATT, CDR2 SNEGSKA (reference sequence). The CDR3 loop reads CSLAGGLDTQYF. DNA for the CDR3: TGCAGTCTAGCGGGGGGGCTGGATACGCAGTATTTT.

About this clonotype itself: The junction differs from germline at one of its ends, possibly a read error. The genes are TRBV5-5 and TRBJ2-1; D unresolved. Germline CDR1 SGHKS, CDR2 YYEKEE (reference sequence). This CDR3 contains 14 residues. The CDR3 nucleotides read TGTGCCAGCACCTTGTATCAGCGCTACAACGAGCAGTTCTTC. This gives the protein CASTLYQRYNEQFF. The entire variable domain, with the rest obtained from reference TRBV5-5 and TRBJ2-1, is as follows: DAGVTQSPTHLIKTRGQQVTLRCSPISGHKSVSWYQQVLGQGPQFIFQYYEKEERGRGNFPDRFSARQFPNYSSELNVNALLLGDSALYLCASTLYQRYNEQFFGPGTRLTVL.

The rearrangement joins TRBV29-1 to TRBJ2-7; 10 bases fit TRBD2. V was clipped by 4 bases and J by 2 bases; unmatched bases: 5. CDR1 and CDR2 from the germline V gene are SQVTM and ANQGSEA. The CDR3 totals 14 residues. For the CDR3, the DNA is TGCAGCGTTGGTACTAGCGGGAAGGCCTACGAGCAGTACTTC. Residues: CSVGTSGKAYEQYF.

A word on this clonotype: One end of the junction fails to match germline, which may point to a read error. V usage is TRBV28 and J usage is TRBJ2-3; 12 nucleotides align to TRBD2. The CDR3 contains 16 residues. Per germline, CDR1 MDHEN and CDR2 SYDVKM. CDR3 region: CVSSLVRTSGIDTQYF. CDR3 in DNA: TGTGTCAGCAGTTTGGTGAGGACTAGCGGGATAGATACGCAGTATTTT.

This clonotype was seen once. Here the CDR3 reads CASSIGEDRGNVLTF. Written as DNA, the CDR3 is TGTGCCAGTAGTATAGGAGAGGACAGGGGCAACGTCCTGACTTTC. The J gene is TRBJ2-6, the V gene TRBV19, with 9 bases that match TRBD1. With V trimmed by 1 base and J by 9 bases, 4 bases remained unmatched. CDR3 length: 15 residues. Germline CDR1 reads LNHDA; CDR2 reads SQIVND (reference sequence).

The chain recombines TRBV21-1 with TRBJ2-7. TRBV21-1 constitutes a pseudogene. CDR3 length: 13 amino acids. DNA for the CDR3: TGTGCCAGCAGCAAAGGGACGCCCGACGAGCAGTACTTC. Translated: CASSKGTPDEQYF.

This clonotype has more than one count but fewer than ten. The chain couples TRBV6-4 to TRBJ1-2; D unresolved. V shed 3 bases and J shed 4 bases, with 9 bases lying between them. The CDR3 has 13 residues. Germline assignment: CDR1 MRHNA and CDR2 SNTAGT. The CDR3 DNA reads TGTGCCAGCAGTGAAGAAGCGGGCTATGGCTACACCTTC. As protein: CASSEEAGYGYTF.

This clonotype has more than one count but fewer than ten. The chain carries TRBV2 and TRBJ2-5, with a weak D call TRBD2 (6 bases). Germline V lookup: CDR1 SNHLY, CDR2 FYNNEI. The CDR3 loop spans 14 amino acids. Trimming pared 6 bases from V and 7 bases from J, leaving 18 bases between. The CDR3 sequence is CASSAYSGVGTQYF. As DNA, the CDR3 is TGTGCCAGCAGCGCATATAGCGGCGTCGGGACCCAGTACTTC.

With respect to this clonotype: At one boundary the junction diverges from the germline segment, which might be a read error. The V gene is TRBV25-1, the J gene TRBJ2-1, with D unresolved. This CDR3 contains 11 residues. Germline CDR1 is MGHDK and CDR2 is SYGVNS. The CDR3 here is CAGSDEWEQFF. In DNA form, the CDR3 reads TGTGCCGGCAGTGACGAGTGGGAGCAGTTCTTC.

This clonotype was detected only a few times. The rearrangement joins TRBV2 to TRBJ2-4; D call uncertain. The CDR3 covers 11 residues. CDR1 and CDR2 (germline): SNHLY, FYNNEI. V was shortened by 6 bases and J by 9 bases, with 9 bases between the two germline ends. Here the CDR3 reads CASSVKGIQYF. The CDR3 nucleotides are TGTGCCAGCAGCGTCAAAGGCATTCAGTACTTC.

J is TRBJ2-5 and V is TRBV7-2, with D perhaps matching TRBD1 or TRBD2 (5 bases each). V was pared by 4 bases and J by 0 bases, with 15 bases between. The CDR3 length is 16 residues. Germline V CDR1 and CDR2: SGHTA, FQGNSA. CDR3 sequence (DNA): TGTGCCAGCAGCTCAGAGAGGGGATCGTACCAAGAGACCCAGTACTTC. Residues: CASSSERGSYQETQYF.

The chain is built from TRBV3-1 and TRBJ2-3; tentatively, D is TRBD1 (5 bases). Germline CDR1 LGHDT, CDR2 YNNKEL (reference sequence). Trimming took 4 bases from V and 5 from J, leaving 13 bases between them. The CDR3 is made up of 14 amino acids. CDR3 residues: CASSLRQSRDTQYF. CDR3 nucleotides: TGTGCCAGCAGCCTCCGACAGTCGAGAGATACGCAGTATTTT.

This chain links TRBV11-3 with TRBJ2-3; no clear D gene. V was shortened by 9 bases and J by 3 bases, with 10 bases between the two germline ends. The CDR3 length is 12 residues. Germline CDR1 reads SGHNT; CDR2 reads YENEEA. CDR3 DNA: TGTGCCAGAGGGATTACAACAGATACGCAGTATTTT. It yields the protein CARGITTDTQYF.

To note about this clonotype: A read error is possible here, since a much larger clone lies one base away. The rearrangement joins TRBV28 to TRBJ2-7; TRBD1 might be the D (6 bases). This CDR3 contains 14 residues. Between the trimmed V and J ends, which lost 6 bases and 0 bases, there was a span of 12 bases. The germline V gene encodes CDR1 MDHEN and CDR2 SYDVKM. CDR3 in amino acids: CASRFLQGSYEQYF. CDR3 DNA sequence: TGTGCCAGCAGGTTTTTACAGGGCTCCTACGAGCAGTACTTC.

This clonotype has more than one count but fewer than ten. Here the CDR3 reads CSASENTDTQYF. CDR3 coding DNA: TGCAGTGCTAGTGAAAACACAGATACGCAGTATTTT. This chain joins TRBV20-1 and TRBJ2-3; D is undetermined. V lost 3 bases and J lost 2, with 6 bases in between. The CDR3 covers 12 residues. The V gene's germline CDR1 is DFQATT and CDR2 SNEGSKA (reference sequence).

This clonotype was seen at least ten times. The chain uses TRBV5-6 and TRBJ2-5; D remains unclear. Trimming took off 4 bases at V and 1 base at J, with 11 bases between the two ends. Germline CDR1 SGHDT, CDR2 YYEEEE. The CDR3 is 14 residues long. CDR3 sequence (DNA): TGTGCCAGCAGCCCCCTAGGAGCCCAAGAGACCCAGTACTTC. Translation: CASSPLGAQETQYF.

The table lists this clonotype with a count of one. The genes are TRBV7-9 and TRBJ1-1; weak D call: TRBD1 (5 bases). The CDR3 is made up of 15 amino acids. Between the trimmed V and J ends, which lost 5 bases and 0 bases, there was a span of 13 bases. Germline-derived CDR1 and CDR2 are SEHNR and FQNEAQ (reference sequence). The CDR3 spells CASSPWSGMNTEAFF. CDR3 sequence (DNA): TGTGCCAGCAGCCCCTGGTCAGGGATGAACACTGAAGCTTTCTTT.

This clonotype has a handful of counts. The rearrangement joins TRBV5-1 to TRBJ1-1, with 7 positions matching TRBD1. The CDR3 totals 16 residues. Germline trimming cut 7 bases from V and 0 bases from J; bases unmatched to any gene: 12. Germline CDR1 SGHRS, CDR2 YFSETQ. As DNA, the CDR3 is TGCGCCAGCTGCACCACTTCCGGGACAGTGAACACTGAAGCTTTCTTT. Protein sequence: CASCTTSGTVNTEAFF. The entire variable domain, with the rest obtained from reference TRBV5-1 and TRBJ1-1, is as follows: KAGVTQTPRYLIKTRGQQVTLSCSPISGHRSVSWYQQTPGQGLQFLFEYFSETQRNKGNFPGRFSGRQFSNSRSEMNVSTLELGDSALYLCASCTTSGTVNTEAFFGQGTRLTVV.

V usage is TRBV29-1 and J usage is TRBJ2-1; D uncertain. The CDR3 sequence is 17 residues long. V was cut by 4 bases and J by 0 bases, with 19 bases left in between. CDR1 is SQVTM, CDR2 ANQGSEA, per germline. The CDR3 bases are TGCAGCGTTGGGGATCCTGGGCGGATGAGCTCCTACAATGAGCAGTTCTTC. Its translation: CSVGDPGRMSSYNEQFF.

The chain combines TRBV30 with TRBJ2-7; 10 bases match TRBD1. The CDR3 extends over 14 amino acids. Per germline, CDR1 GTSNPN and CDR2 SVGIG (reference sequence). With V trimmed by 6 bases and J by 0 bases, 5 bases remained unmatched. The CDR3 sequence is CACTTGGGSYEQYF. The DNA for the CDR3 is TGTGCCTGTACGACAGGGGGCGGCTCCTACGAGCAGTACTTC.

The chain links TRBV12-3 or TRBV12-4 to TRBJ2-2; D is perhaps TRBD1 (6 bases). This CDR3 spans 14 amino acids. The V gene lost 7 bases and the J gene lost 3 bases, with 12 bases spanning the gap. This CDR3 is CASTGTPDTGELFF. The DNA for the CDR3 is TGTGCCAGCACCGGGACACCTGACACCGGGGAGCTGTTTTTT.

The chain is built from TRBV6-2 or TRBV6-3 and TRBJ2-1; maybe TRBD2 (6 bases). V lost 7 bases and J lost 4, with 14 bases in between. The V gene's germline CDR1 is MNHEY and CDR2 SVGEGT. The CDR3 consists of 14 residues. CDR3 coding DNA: TGTGCCAGCAACCCCACTAGCAGGTACAATGAGCAGTTCTTC. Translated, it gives CASNPTSRYNEQFF.

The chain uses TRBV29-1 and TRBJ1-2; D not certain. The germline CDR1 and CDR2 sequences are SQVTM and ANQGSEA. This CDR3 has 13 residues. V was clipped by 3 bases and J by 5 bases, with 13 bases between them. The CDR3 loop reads CSVDEGTKYGYTF. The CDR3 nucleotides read TGCAGCGTTGATGAGGGAACCAAGTATGGCTACACCTTC.